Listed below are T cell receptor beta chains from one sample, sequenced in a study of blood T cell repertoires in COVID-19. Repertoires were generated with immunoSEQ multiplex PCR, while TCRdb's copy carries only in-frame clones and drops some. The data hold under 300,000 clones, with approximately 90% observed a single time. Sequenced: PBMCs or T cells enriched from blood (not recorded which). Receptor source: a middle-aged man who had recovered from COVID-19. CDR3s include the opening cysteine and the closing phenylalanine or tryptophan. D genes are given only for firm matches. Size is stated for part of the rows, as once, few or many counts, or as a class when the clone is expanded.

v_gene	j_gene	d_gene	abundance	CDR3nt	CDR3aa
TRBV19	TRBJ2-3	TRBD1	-	TGTGCCAGTAGCAACCTACAGGGGGGTGGGTGGTATTTT	CASSNLQGGGWYF
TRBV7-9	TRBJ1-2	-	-	TGTGCCAGCAGCTCCTCTGACGGGGGGGCAGGCTATGGCTACACCTTC	CASSSSDGGAGYGYTF
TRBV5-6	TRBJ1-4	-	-	TGTGCCAGCAGCTGGATCCGGGACAAGGGGGTGGATGAAAAACTGTTTTTT	CASSWIRDKGVDEKLFF
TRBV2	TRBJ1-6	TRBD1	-	TGTGCCAGCAGCCAACAGGGGCCTGGCCACTTT	CASSQQGPGHF
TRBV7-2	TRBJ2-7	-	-	TGTGCCAGCAGCTTAGGGCCGGGGTCTGGCGAGCAGTACTTC	CASSLGPGSGEQYF
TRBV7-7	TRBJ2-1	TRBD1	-	TGTGCCAGCAGCCCTCGGGACAGTTACAATGAGCAGTTCTTC	CASSPRDSYNEQFF
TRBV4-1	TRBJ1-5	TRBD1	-	TGCGCCAGCAGCCAAGGACAGGGATCGTCGAGTCAGCCCCAGCATTTT	CASSQGQGSSSQPQHF
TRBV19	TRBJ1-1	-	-	TGTGCCAGTAGCCCAGACAGAGTGAACACTGAAGCTTTCTTT	CASSPDRVNTEAFF
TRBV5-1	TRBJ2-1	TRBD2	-	TGCGCCAGCAGCTTGGTGCCTAGCGGAAATACTGAGCAGTTCTTC	CASSLVPSGNTEQFF
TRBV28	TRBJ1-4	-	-	TGTGCCAGCAGTTTCCAGGGTGGAAATGAAAAACTGTTTTTT	CASSFQGGNEKLFF
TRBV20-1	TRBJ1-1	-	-	TGCAGTGCTAGTCTTACATTCTTGAACACTGAAGCTTTCTTT	CSASLTFLNTEAFF
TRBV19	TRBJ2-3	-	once	TGTGCCAGTAGTGAATACAGGGGCACAGATACGCAGTATTTT	CASSEYRGTDTQYF
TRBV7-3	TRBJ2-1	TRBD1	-	TGTGCCAGCAGCTTCGGGACAGGGTACAATGAGCAGTTCTTC	CASSFGTGYNEQFF
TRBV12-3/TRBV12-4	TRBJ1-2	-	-	TGTGCCAGCAGGGCGGCTGGCTATGGCTACACCTTC	CASRAAGYGYTF